The clone carrying this T cell receptor beta chain showed up just a few times. Its antigen is not identified. The source of the sample is a study of cytotoxic CD8 clonotypes in ibrutinib-treated CLL. Study outcomes and limitations: Private clonotypes, not public ones, expanded at ibrutinib response.

Germline values: CDR1 MNHNS, CDR2 SASEGT. V was pared by 4 bases and J by 2 bases, with 19 bases between. CDR3 size: 17 residues. Clones were sequenced by immunoSEQ multiplex PCR, and TCRdb holds only the in-frame ones, with some missing. The table shows 150,000 to 200,000 clones, with around 80% occurring only once. Extraction of around 2 micrograms of genomic DNA from cryopreserved PBMCs supplied material for TCR beta libraries. The TCR comes from a human donor with chronic lymphocytic leukemia. This material consisted of PBMCs, taken after 24 months of ibrutinib treatment. J is TRBJ2-3 and V is TRBV6-1; a possible D gene is TRBD2 (6 bases). In DNA form, the CDR3 reads TGTGCCAGCAGTGTACCCCGGGACTTTAATTCCACAGATACGCAGTATTTT. Translating gives CASSVPRDFNSTDTQYF.